These 19 T cell receptor beta chains came from one sample sequenced in a study of T cells in women clearing cervical HPV infection. Repertoires were generated with immunoSEQ multiplex PCR, while TCRdb's copy carries only in-frame clones and drops some. The sample has about 32,000 clones; the top ten hold about 4.4%. Sequencing was performed on blood buffy coat. The receptors originated from a woman between 18 and 69 years old with a cervical HPV16 infection that either progressed to CIN3+ or cleared (not recorded which).

To note about this clone: Sequencing ends 3 residues short of the CDR3 end; the germline J gene provides the rest. This chain joins TRBV6-1 and TRBJ2-2, with D maybe TRBD1 (5 bases). The length of the CDR3 is 14 residues. The V gene's germline CDR1 is MNHNS and CDR2 SASEGT. The CDR3 bases that were read are TGTGCCAGCAGTGAAAGGCAGGGCGGTTCACCG. Translation: CASSERQGGSP. The whole CDR3 protein reads CASSERQGGSPLFF.

Details on this clone: The CDR3 end falls 3 residues outside the read, so it is completed with the germline J gene. This chain joins TRBV11-2 and TRBJ2-7; D is ambiguous. Germline loops: CDR1 SGHAT, CDR2 FQNNGV. V shed 4 bases and J shed 5 bases, with 15 bases lying between them. The CDR3 runs to 14 residues. The CDR3 protein is CASSSLGQENEQYF. Partial CDR3 DNA: TGTGCCAGCAGCTCCTTAGGGCAGGAGAACGAG.

A remark on this clone: From the germline J gene comes the end of the CDR3, since the read stops 3 residues before it. V and J are TRBV7-8 and TRBJ2-5; 10 positions agree with TRBD1. The germline gives CDR1 SGHVS, CDR2 FQNEAQ. After removal of 2 bases from V and 5 bases from J, the junction contained 5 bases not matched to a gene. CDR3 length: 15 amino acids. CDR3 amino acids: CASSLTGTGVETQYF. CDR3 DNA, as far as it was read: TGTGCCAGCAGCTTAACCGGGACAGGGGTCGAGACC.

Regarding this clone: The read ends 3 residues before the CDR3 terminus; that terminus is restored from the germline J gene. The chain recombines TRBV7-2 with TRBJ1-2; D unresolved. Per germline, CDR1 SGHTA and CDR2 FQGNSA. The CDR3 length is 13 residues. Incomplete CDR3 DNA: TGTGCCAGCAGCTTTCGGCTAGCGGGCGAC. The encoded protein is CASSFRLAGD. In full, the CDR3 is CASSFRLAGDYTF.

Of note for this clone: The read stops 3 residues short of the end of the CDR3; the missing end is completed from the germline J gene. The rearrangement links TRBV19 to TRBJ1-2; the match to TRBD1 covers 11 bases. In germline, CDR1 is LNHDA, CDR2 SQIVND (reference sequence). V lost 5 bases to trimming and J lost 4 bases; unmatched junction nucleotides: 6. The CDR3 covers 15 residues. Incomplete CDR3 DNA: TGTGCCAGTAGTCCAACGGGACAGGGGGTCTATGGC. It is translated as CASSPTGQGVYG. The full CDR3 protein is CASSPTGQGVYGYTF.

A word on this clone: The CDR3 end lies 3 residues beyond the end of the read and is filled in from the germline J gene. The gene calls are TRBV19 and TRBJ1-4; no reliable D call. Between the trimmed V and J ends, which lost 2 bases and 0 bases, there was a span of 10 bases. The CDR3 extends over 16 amino acids. Germline values: CDR1 LNHDA, CDR2 SQIVND (reference sequence). The CDR3 sequence: CASSIIVQTTNEKLFF. The DNA read from the CDR3 is TGTGCCAGTAGTATAATCGTTCAGACAACTAATGAAAAA.

A word on this clone: From the germline J gene comes the end of the CDR3, since the read stops 3 residues before it. The rearrangement uses TRBV19 and TRBJ1-2; tentative D call: TRBD1 (6 bases). Germline V gene data show CDR1 as LNHDA and CDR2 as SQIVND (reference sequence). This CDR3 has 12 residues. The CDR3 region is CATNAGGIDYTF. The part of the CDR3 DNA that was read is TGTGCCACAAACGCGGGGGGCATTGAC.

This CDR3 is CASSPQGGTEAFF. CDR3 DNA, as far as it was read: TGTGCCAGCTCACCACAGGGGGGGACTGAA. The chain joins TRBV18 to TRBJ1-1; a possible D gene is TRBD1 (6 bases). The CDR3 end falls 3 residues outside the read, so it is completed with the germline J gene. Germline-derived CDR1 and CDR2 are KGHSH and LQKENI. This CDR3 region has 13 residues. The V gene lost 1 base and the J gene lost 5 bases, with 8 bases spanning the gap.

Comment on this clone: The sequence runs out 3 residues before the end of the CDR3; the remainder is reconstructed from the germline J gene. The chain is built from TRBV14 and TRBJ1-2; D not certain. The germline CDR1 and CDR2 sequences are SGHDN and FVKESK. The ends were cut back, 1 base at V and 4 bases at J, with 13 bases in the middle. The CDR3 contains 15 residues. This chain's CDR3 is CASSQVAAGSYGYTF. The sequenced part of the CDR3 DNA is TGTGCCAGCAGCCAAGTCGCCGCGGGGAGCTATGGC.

Comments on this clone: The read ends 3 residues early relative to the CDR3; the germline J gene fills the gap. The V and J genes are TRBV19 and TRBJ2-3, with TRBD1 matching 10 bases. CDR3 length equals 18 residues. CDR1 and CDR2 from the germline V gene are LNHDA and SQIVND (reference sequence). With V trimmed by 4 bases and J by 3 bases, 13 bases remained unmatched. The covered CDR3 bases are TGTGCCAGTAGTAACCGGGACAGGGGTAGGGGAGAGACAGATACG. Protein: CASSNRDRGRGETDT. The entire CDR3 sequence reads CASSNRDRGRGETDTQYF.

About this clone itself: Read sequence stops 3 residues before the CDR3 end, and the germline J gene provides the missing end. The chain carries TRBV5-1 and TRBJ1-4; no reliable D call. The CDR3 is made up of 15 amino acids. Trimming shortened V by 0 bases and J by 4 bases, and 10 bases separated the two germline ends. CDR1 and CDR2 from the germline V gene are SGHRS and YFSETQ. The CDR3 DNA, read in part, is TGCGCCAGCAGCTTGGCCTCGGGGATTAATGAAAAA. It encodes CASSLASGINEK. In full, the CDR3 reads CASSLASGINEKLFF.

With regard to this clone: The observed sequence ends 3 residues before the CDR3 terminus, with the missing tail filled in from the germline J gene. The chain links TRBV30 to TRBJ2-2; perhaps TRBD1 as D (6 bases). CDR1 is GTSNPN, CDR2 SVGIG, per germline (reference sequence). The CDR3 totals 13 residues. Here the CDR3 reads CAFHRATNEKLFF. CDR3 bases read: TGTGCCTTTCACAGGGCAACTAATGAAAAG.

The CDR3 sequence is CSARALVSGRANEQYF. CDR3 DNA, as far as it was read: TGCAGTGCTAGAGCCCTCGTTAGCGGGAGGGCCAACGAG. The chain joins TRBV20-1 to TRBJ2-7; 11 bases map to TRBD2. The CDR3 goes on 3 residues after the read ends, and that part is filled in from the germline J gene. The CDR3 length is 16 residues. V gave up 1 base and J gave up 5 bases; unmatched junction bases: 10. Germline-derived CDR1 and CDR2 are DFQATT and SNEGSKA (reference sequence).

As for this clone: The observed sequence ends 3 residues before the CDR3 terminus, with the missing tail filled in from the germline J gene. The J gene is TRBJ2-3, the V gene TRBV5-1; tentative D call: TRBD2 (6 bases). This CDR3 contains 15 residues. Germline V gene lookup returns CDR1 SGHRS and CDR2 YFSETQ. Trimming removed 3 bases from V and 4 bases from J, with 15 bases in between. This chain's CDR3 is CASSYGLFGPDTQYF. The part of the CDR3 DNA that was read is TGCGCCAGCAGCTACGGACTATTTGGGCCAGATACG.

Remarks on this clone: Read sequence stops 3 residues before the CDR3 end, and the germline J gene provides the missing end. The chain links TRBV20-1 to TRBJ1-5; tentative D call: TRBD1 (5 bases). The CDR3 extends over 15 amino acids. V was pared by 6 bases and J by 0 bases, with 15 bases between. Germline CDR1 and CDR2: DFQATT and SNEGSKA (reference sequence). The CDR3 sequence is CSAIGQIDSNQPQHF. The DNA read from the CDR3 is TGCAGTGCCATCGGACAAATAGATAGCAATCAGCCC.

Worth noting for this clone: The sequenced fragment ends 3 residues before the CDR3 boundary, so the rest is inferred from the germline J gene. V usage is TRBV12-3 or TRBV12-4 and J usage is TRBJ1-1, with 7 bases identical to TRBD1. Trimming at V came to 5 bases and at J to 6 bases, leaving 3 bases not matched to a gene. The CDR3 consists of 12 residues. The CDR3 sequence: CASSLQGAEAFF. The CDR3 DNA, read in part, is TGTGCCAGCAGTCTTCAGGGGGCTGAA.

On this clone itself: The junction shows a germline mismatch at one end, possibly a read error. The read terminates 3 residues before the CDR3 end, so the remaining end is supplied by the germline J gene. The chain recombines TRBV4-2 with TRBJ1-2; no definite D call. The CDR3 is 17 residues long. The V gene's germline CDR1 is LGHNA and CDR2 YNFKEQ. The CDR3 DNA, read in part, is TGCGCCAGCAGCCAAGATGCGGCAGGCTTTCCGGGGTATGGC. This codes for CASSQDAAGFPGYG. The entire CDR3 sequence reads CASSQDAAGFPGYGYTF.

As to this clone: The CDR3 end is not reached by the read, which stops 3 residues before it; the germline J gene fills it in. This rearrangement joins TRBV20-1 to TRBJ2-7, with D possibly being TRBD2 (7 bases). Trimming pared 2 bases from V and 5 bases from J, leaving 16 bases between. Germline values: CDR1 DFQATT, CDR2 SNEGSKA (reference sequence). The CDR3 is 14 amino acids. The CDR3 loop reads CSARQDGGQNEQYF. The sequenced part of the CDR3 DNA is TGCAGTGCTAGACAGGACGGGGGGCAGAACGAG.

For this clone: The observed sequence ends 3 residues before the CDR3 terminus, with the missing tail filled in from the germline J gene. The chain combines TRBV7-6 with TRBJ1-2; TRBD1 matches 9 bases. The germline V gene encodes CDR1 SGHVS and CDR2 FNYEAQ. The CDR3 covers 14 residues. The CDR3 loop reads CASSRLTGGYDYTF. The CDR3 bases that were read are TGTGCCAGCAGCCGGCTGACAGGGGGGTACGAC.